This TCR beta chain was retrieved from a study of CD8 T cells in Susac syndrome. This CDR3 is 14 amino acids long. Germline loops: CDR1 SEHNR, CDR2 FQNEAQ (reference sequence). V shed 5 bases and J 2 bases; nucleotides not matched to a gene: 5. RNA, at about 0.45 to 1 ug, was reverse transcribed with random hexamers. Via MiXCR, TCRdb re-called the immunoSEQ multiplex PCR reads, giving one row per CDR3 protein. Counted here are roughly 130,000 distinct CDR3 sequences, approximately 96% occurring once; the ten biggest clones make up about 0.11%. The TCR comes from a human donor with multiple sclerosis. V and J are TRBV7-9 and TRBJ2-7; TRBD2 aligns across 8 bases. The sequencing sample was made of CD4+ T cells from PBMCs. In DNA, the CDR3 is TGTGCCAGCAGCCCCGGACTAGCCACCTACGAGCAGTACTTC. It yields the protein CASSPGLATYEQYF.